The rows below give T cell receptor beta chains drawn from one sample of a study of blood T cells in healthy people across ages. TCRdb reprocessed the 5' RACE reads via MiXCR and lists one record per CDR3 protein. The top ten hold roughly 7.7% of the sample, which has fewer than 1.5 million distinct CDR3 sequences, about 43% seen once. The sample was blood. Receptors were obtained from a woman aged 18-29 years in good health. The CDR3 runs from the conserved cysteine through the conserved F or W. Each record gives: J gene, clone size, D gene, V gene, CDR3 DNA, CDR3 protein. D genes are given only for firm matches. Where a row states a size, it is once, few, many or the class of an expanded clone; other rows omit it.

TRBJ2-5 | NA | TRBD1 | TRBV24-1 | TGTGCCACCAGTGACTCGCCTCAGGGGGTGCGGGAGACCCAGTACTTC | CATSDSPQGVRETQYF
TRBJ1-1 | NA | NA | TRBV6-6 | TGTGCCAGCAGTTACGCGGGGGGCGGGAACACTGAAGCTTTCTTT | CASSYAGGGNTEAFF
TRBJ1-5 | NA | TRBD1 | TRBV6-2/TRBV6-3 | TGTGCCAGCAGTTACGAGCTGGGACAGATGCTCGCTCAGCCCCAGCATTTT | CASSYELGQMLAQPQHF
TRBJ1-2 | NA | TRBD1 | TRBV5-1 | TGCGCCAGCAGCTCACAGGGGGCTGAGGGCTACACCTTC | CASSSQGAEGYTF
TRBJ2-1 | few | NA | TRBV27 | TGTGCCAGCAGTTCACCTAGCTATGAGCAGTTCTTC | CASSSPSYEQFF
TRBJ1-5 | NA | NA | TRBV29-1 | TGCAGCGTTGATTTTGGGCAGGGGCAGCCCCAGCATTTT | CSVDFGQGQPQHF
TRBJ1-2 | NA | NA | TRBV21-1 | TGTGCCAGCAGCAAAGTACGAGGGACCTATGGCTACACCTTC | CASSKVRGTYGYTF
TRBJ2-3 | few | TRBD2 | TRBV6-5 | TGTGCCAGCAGTTGGTCCCCACTAGCGGAGAAGCTCACAGATACGCAGTATTTT | CASSWSPLAEKLTDTQYF
TRBJ2-1 | few | NA | TRBV7-9 | TGTGCCAGCAGCTTTATAATGAATGAGCAGTTCTTC | CASSFIMNEQFF
TRBJ1-6 | few | NA | TRBV7-8 | TGTGCCAGCAGCTTAGAAGGGTATTCACCCCTCCACTTT | CASSLEGYSPLHF
TRBJ1-2 | few | TRBD1 | TRBV6-1 | TGTGCCAGCAGTGAAGCAGGGGGCAACTATGGCTACACCTTC | CASSEAGGNYGYTF
TRBJ2-7 | few | TRBD1 | TRBV11-2 | TGTGCCAGCAGCCTTGGGACAGACAGGGAGCAGTACTTC | CASSLGTDREQYF
TRBJ2-5 | NA | NA | TRBV5-1 | TGCGCCAGCAGCTCGGGACCCCAGGTTAGGGAGACCCAGTACTTC | CASSSGPQVRETQYF
TRBJ2-1 | many | NA | TRBV10-3 | TGTGCCATCAGTGAGGGAGGCGTCTCCTACAATGAGCAGTTCTTC | CAISEGGVSYNEQFF
TRBJ1-2 | NA | NA | TRBV3-1 | TGTGCCAGCAGCCATCCCGGGAAGGCGGAGGGCTACACCTTC | CASSHPGKAEGYTF
TRBJ2-3 | NA | TRBD1 | TRBV5-1 | TGCGCCAGCAGCATACAGGGGGCCACGGCAGATACGCAGTATTTT | CASSIQGATADTQYF
TRBJ1-2 | NA | NA | TRBV6-1 | TGTGCCAGCAGTGAAACAGGACACATCGACGGGGGCTACACCTTC | CASSETGHIDGGYTF
TRBJ1-2 | NA | NA | TRBV4-1 | TGCGCCAGCAGCCAAGTAGGCCAGGCCCTCCCCTATGGCTACACCTTC | CASSQVGQALPYGYTF
TRBJ1-2 | NA | NA | TRBV6-2/TRBV6-3 | TGTGCCAGCAGTTACGATAGCTTGGATGGCTACACCTTC | CASSYDSLDGYTF
TRBJ2-1 | NA | NA | TRBV5-1 | TGCGCCAGCAGCTTGGGCGGTTCCCTCTACAATGAGCAGTTCTTC | CASSLGGSLYNEQFF
TRBJ2-1 | NA | NA | TRBV4-1 | TGCGCCAGCAGCCTTCCCAGGGGCGGACCGTGGGATGAGCAGTTCTTC | CASSLPRGGPWDEQFF
TRBJ2-1 | once | NA | TRBV7-9 | TGTGCCAGCAGCCCCAGCCGGCAGAGGGGCAGTGGGCGTGGGCGTGAGCAGTTCTTC | CASSPSRQRGSGRGREQFF
TRBJ2-1 | NA | TRBD2 | TRBV20-1 | TGCAGTGCTAGAGACCCAGGAAGCGGGGCCTTCAGGGATGAGCAGTTCTTC | CSARDPGSGAFRDEQFF